This T cell receptor beta chain was sequenced in a study of T cell changes during pregnancy in multiple sclerosis. The V and J ends lost 5 bases and 9 bases respectively, with 8 bases between them. The CDR3 has 12 amino acids. CDR1 MNHEY and CDR2 SMNVEV come from the germline V gene (reference sequence). Generated by immunoSEQ multiplex PCR, the TCRdb table keeps only in-frame clones and is missing some. The profile shows some 90,000 clones, 91% of them singletons. This sample comprised peripheral blood, obtained after pregnancy. The rearrangement links TRBV27 to TRBJ1-6; D is ambiguous. This clonotype originated in a female donor in good health, enrolled as a control in a pregnancy study. The CDR3: CASSNIISPLHF. CDR3 in DNA: TGTGCCAGCAGTAATATAATTTCACCCCTCCACTTT.